This T cell receptor beta chain derives from a study of cytomegalovirus exposure and HLA in healthy donors. Germline V gene data show CDR1 as GTSNPN and CDR2 as SVGIG (reference sequence). The CDR3 runs 15 residues. The ends lost 3 bases at V and 3 bases at J; junction bases unmatched: 9. The primer mix had 60 Vbeta and 13 Jbeta primers. The protocol was immunoSEQ multiplex PCR, while the TCRdb copy is restricted to in-frame clones and leaves out a portion. The sample contains some 120,000 clones, about 76% of which appear only once. This clonotype was obtained from a woman aged 55-69 years in good health and CMV-seropositive. The sample was PBMCs. The chain combines TRBV30 with TRBJ1-1; 8 nucleotides align to TRBD1. The CDR3: CAWRRAGGADTEAFF. The DNA of the CDR3 is TGTGCCTGGAGACGAGCAGGGGGCGCGGACACTGAAGCTTTCTTT.